These 19 T cell receptor beta chains were all obtained from the same sample, sequenced in a study of regulatory T cells in long-lasting Graves disease (dated by TCRdb to about 2021). The time point tag for this specimen amounts to: newly diagnosed GD, antithyroid drugs for less than 3 months. RNA was extracted from PBMCs in TRIzol for both TCR sequencing and RNA sequencing. The method behind the library was multiplex PCR. Instrument used: Illumina HiSeq 4000. To build TCR beta libraries, CDR3 regions were amplified by Arm-PCR using iRepertoire HTBI primers. Clones were called with MiXCR by TCRdb after fastp trimmed the public reads at Q25, and only in-frame beta chains were retained. Under each unique CDR3 protein, matching rows form one entry showing the most common genes and DNA. Counted in this sample were under 700,000 distinct CDR3 sequences; roughly 15% of them appeared once. The ten largest clonotypes hold just under 25% of the sample.

Another study also made use of these data, one on T cells in Graves' hyperthyroidism and ophthalmopathy.

This material consisted of peripheral blood mononuclear cells (PBMCs), taken at new diagnosis, from a patient treated with antithyroid drugs. Receptor source: a woman aged 35-65 years with Graves disease. Donor details come from another sample of the same person, matched by shared clones.

This clonotype was seen repeatedly, ten times or more. The rearrangement links TRBV5-1 to TRBJ2-7; perhaps D is TRBD1 or TRBD2 (5 bases each). CDR3 length: 15 amino acids. CDR1 SGHRS and CDR2 YFSETQ come from the germline V gene. The V and J ends lost 0 bases and 7 bases respectively, with 17 bases between them. Written as DNA, the CDR3 is TGCGCCAGCAGCTTGGGAGGTGCCTCGAGGGGTGAGCAGTACTTC. As protein: CASSLGGASRGEQYF.

This clonotype turned up a few times. The chain combines TRBV5-4 with TRBJ2-2, with D perhaps TRBD2 (6 bases). The ends were cut back, 0 bases at V and 2 bases at J, with 11 bases in the middle. There are 16 residues in the CDR3. Per the germline V gene, CDR1 is SGHNT and CDR2 is YYREEE (reference sequence). Written as DNA, the CDR3 is TGTGCCAGCAGCTTGGATGGAGGGGATAACACCGGGGAGCTGTTTTTT. Translation: CASSLDGGDNTGELFF.

This clonotype was counted a few times. This chain connects TRBV11-2 to TRBJ2-2; tentative D call: TRBD2 (6 bases). There are 14 residues in the CDR3. CDR1 and CDR2 (germline): SGHAT, FQNNGV. Trimming took 6 bases from V and 3 from J, leaving 11 bases between them. The CDR3 bases are TGTGCCAGCAGACTTAGGGAGGACACCGGGGAGCTGTTTTTT. This sequence encodes CASRLREDTGELFF.

This clonotype was counted many times. At one of its ends the junction is not consistent with the germline gene, which may arise from a read error. V is TRBV12-3 or TRBV12-4 and J is TRBJ1-1, with a weak D call TRBD1 (6 bases). This CDR3 is 14 amino acids long. The CDR3 DNA sequence: TGTGCCAGCAGCTTAGGGGGGAGGAACACTGAAGCTTTCTTT. As protein: CASSLGGRNTEAFF.

Points on this clonotype: This clone may be a read error of a much larger clone one base away. The J gene is TRBJ2-1, the V gene TRBV7-2; D not resolved. The V and J ends lost 5 bases and 8 bases respectively, with 13 bases between them. This CDR3 comprises 13 residues. The germline CDR1 and CDR2 sequences are SGHTA and FQGNSA. The CDR3: CASSIGRNDEQFF. CDR3 sequence (DNA): TGTGCCAGCAGCATCGGACGAAACGATGAGCAGTTCTTC.

This chain uses TRBV7-6 with TRBJ2-5; D may be TRBD2 (5 bases). The germline V and J ends were trimmed by 6 bases and 2 bases, with 16 bases remaining between them. The CDR3 loop spans 15 amino acids. Looked up from germline, CDR1 is SGHVS and CDR2 is FNYEAQ. CDR3 DNA sequence: TGTGCCAGCAGGCCCGGGGTAGAAATTCAAGAGACCCAGTACTTC. Its protein product is CASRPGVEIQETQYF.

This clonotype was found many times. V and J are TRBV30 and TRBJ1-3; no reliable D call. Germline CDR1 GTSNPN, CDR2 SVGIG (reference sequence). V lost 3 bases to trimming and J lost 4 bases, with 4 bases between them. This CDR3 comprises 11 residues. The CDR3 loop reads CAWRGGNTIYF. CDR3 bases: TGTGCCTGGAGGGGAGGAAACACCATATATTTT. The full variable domain, in which reference TRBV30 and TRBJ1-3 provide the parts outside the CDR3, is SQTIHQWPATLVQPVGSPLSLECTVEGTSNPNLYWYRQAAGRGLQLLFYSVGIGQISSEVPQNLSASRPQDRQFILSSKKLLLSDSGFYLCAWRGGNTIYFGEGSWLTVV.

In this sample, this clonotype turned up many times. The rearrangement links TRBV6-1 to TRBJ1-2; weak D call: TRBD1 (5 bases). Trimming pared 4 bases from V and 7 bases from J, leaving 19 bases between. The V gene's germline CDR1 is MNHNS and CDR2 SASEGT. CDR3 length: 15 residues. The CDR3 DNA reads as TGTGCCAGCAGTGTGCTGGTTGAGGGGTCGGTTGGCTACACCTTC. It translates to CASSVLVEGSVGYTF.

At least ten counts were recorded for this clonotype. The chain is built from TRBV30 and TRBJ2-7; no definite D call. In germline, CDR1 is GTSNPN, CDR2 SVGIG (reference sequence). The CDR3 has 13 residues. Trimming stripped 7 bases from V and 4 bases from J, with 17 bases between. The CDR3: CASSLDASYEQYF. CDR3 in DNA: TGTGCCTCTTCTCTTGATGCGAGTTACGAGCAGTACTTC.

This clonotype was seen many times. The rearrangement links TRBV2 to TRBJ2-7; no firm D call. The ends were cut back, 8 bases at V and 0 bases at J, with 8 bases in the middle. CDR3 size: 12 residues. Germline-derived CDR1 and CDR2 are SNHLY and FYNNEI. CDR3 protein: CASRSNSYEQYF. CDR3 coding DNA: TGTGCCAGCCGGTCTAACTCCTACGAGCAGTACTTC.

In this sample, this clonotype turned up many times. This sequence joins TRBV6-1 and TRBJ1-1, with unresolved D. This CDR3 is built from 14 residues. The germline gives CDR1 MNHNS, CDR2 SASEGT. V shed 4 bases and J shed 3 bases, with 12 bases lying between them. The CDR3 nucleotides read TGTGCCAGCAGTGTCCCGTGGGAGGACACTGAAGCTTTCTTT. Its translation: CASSVPWEDTEAFF.

Worth noting for this clonotype: A much larger clone sits a single nucleotide away, making a read error possible. J is TRBJ1-6 and V is TRBV3-1, with D possibly being TRBD1 (6 bases). Germline lookup yields CDR1 LGHDT and CDR2 YNNKEL (reference sequence). V lost 4 bases, J lost 9 bases, and 22 bases lay in between. CDR3 length: 17 amino acids. The CDR3 DNA reads TGTGCCAGCAGCCTTGATTTAGGGGGGATGAACCGTTCACCCCTCCACTTT. Translation: CASSLDLGGMNRSPLHF.

This clonotype was detected ten times or more. The chain couples TRBV29-1 to TRBJ1-4, with TRBD1 matching 11 bases. Germline-derived CDR1 and CDR2 are SQVTM and ANQGSEA. The CDR3 spans 15 residues. J was trimmed by 7 bases and V by 0 bases; bases with no gene match: 4. The CDR3 is CSVEEWDRGSEKLFF. CDR3 coding DNA: TGCAGCGTTGAAGAATGGGACAGGGGGAGTGAAAAACTGTTTTTT. The full variable domain, in which reference TRBV29-1 and TRBJ1-4 provide the parts outside the CDR3, is SAVISQKPSRDICQRGTSLTIQCQVDSQVTMMFWYRQQPGQSLTLIATANQGSEATYESGFVIDKFPISRPNLTFSTLTVSNMSPEDSSIYLCSVEEWDRGSEKLFFGSGTQLSVL.

This clonotype was observed at least ten times. The rearrangement uses TRBV2 and TRBJ2-7; D not resolved. Germline V gene data show CDR1 as SNHLY and CDR2 as FYNNEI. Trimming cost V 1 base and J 4 bases, with 5 bases left between them. CDR3 length equals 12 residues. The CDR3: CASSEVLYEQYF. The CDR3 bases are TGTGCCAGCAGTGAAGTGTTATACGAGCAGTACTTC.

This clonotype was counted ten times or more. The rearrangement joins TRBV10-1 to TRBJ1-1, with D possibly matching TRBD1 (6 bases). The CDR3 spans 16 residues. CDR1 WNHNN and CDR2 SYGVQD come from the germline V gene (reference sequence). Trimming left V 4 bases short and J 0 bases short, with 15 bases between. CDR3 coding DNA: TGCGCCAGCAGTGCTGAGGCAGGGGCCATGAACACTGAAGCTTTCTTT. Encoded protein: CASSAEAGAMNTEAFF.

This clonotype was picked up a small number of times. The chain is built from TRBV4-1 and TRBJ2-3, with D perhaps being TRBD1 or TRBD2 (6 bases each). From germline, CDR1 is MGHRA and CDR2 YSYEKL. Trimming removed 11 bases at V and 4 bases at J, with 22 bases between. This CDR3 spans 15 amino acids. The CDR3 nucleotides read TGCGCCGGGGATGGCCGGGGGCCGATTGCAGATACGCAGTATTTT. It is translated as CAGDGRGPIADTQYF.

This clonotype was detected a few times. The chain has TRBV12-3 or TRBV12-4 and TRBJ2-7, with a weak D call TRBD1 (6 bases). The CDR3 sequence is 13 residues long. The V end lost 5 bases, the J end lost 6 bases, and 14 bases lay between the germline ends. In DNA, the CDR3 is TGTGCCAGCAGTCAACAACAGGGATCCGAGCAGTACTTC. Translation gives CASSQQQGSEQYF.

This clonotype was seen ten or more times. This chain links TRBV3-1 with TRBJ1-5, with D perhaps matching TRBD1 (5 bases). The CDR3 loop spans 15 amino acids. V shed 1 base and J shed 0 bases, with 7 bases lying between them. Germline V gene lookup returns CDR1 LGHDT and CDR2 YNNKEL (reference sequence). CDR3 sequence: CASSQGQISNQPQHF. The DNA of the CDR3 is TGTGCCAGCAGCCAAGGACAGATTAGCAATCAGCCCCAGCATTTT.

V gene TRBV29-1 combines with J gene TRBJ1-1, with a possible D match to TRBD1 (5 bases). V was cut by 7 bases and J by 6 bases, with 12 bases left in between. The CDR3 length is 11 residues. In germline, CDR1 is SQVTM, CDR2 ANQGSEA. The DNA for the CDR3 is TGCAGCGGGGGTCAGGGCCCTGAAGCTTTCTTT. This sequence encodes CSGGQGPEAFF.